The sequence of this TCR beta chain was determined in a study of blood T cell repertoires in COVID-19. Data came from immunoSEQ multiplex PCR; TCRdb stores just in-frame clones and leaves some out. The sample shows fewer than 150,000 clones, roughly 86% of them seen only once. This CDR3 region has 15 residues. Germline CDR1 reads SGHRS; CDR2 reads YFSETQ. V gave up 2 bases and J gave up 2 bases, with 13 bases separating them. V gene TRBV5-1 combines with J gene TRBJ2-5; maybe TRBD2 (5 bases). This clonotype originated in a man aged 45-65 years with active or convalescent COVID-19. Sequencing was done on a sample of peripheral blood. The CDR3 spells CASSFTGNFQETQYF. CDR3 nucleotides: TGCGCCAGCAGCTTCACGGGGAATTTTCAAGAGACCCAGTACTTC.